The 2 T cell receptor beta chains listed next were all sequenced from one sample in a study of CD8+ T cells in alopecia areata. Sequencing templates came from extracted RNA that was reverse transcribed into cDNA. Libraries were prepared by immunoSEQ multiplex PCR; TCRdb keeps only in-frame clonotypes and omits some of them. The table includes around 160,000 clones, 40% to 50% detected once. The source material was CD4+ T cells sorted from blood. These receptors all come from a human donor with alopecia areata.

This chain links TRBV5-1 with TRBJ2-1; the D call may be TRBD1 or TRBD2 (5 bases each). V lost 3 bases, J lost 6 bases, and 16 bases lay in between. Germline CDR1 and CDR2: SGHRS and YFSETQ. The CDR3 totals 15 residues. CDR3 protein: CASSYGGRLGNEQFF. CDR3 sequence (DNA): TGCGCCAGCAGCTATGGGGGTAGACTTGGCAATGAGCAGTTCTTC.

The chain joins TRBV18 to TRBJ2-2; TRBD1 agrees at 7 bases. V was clipped by 1 base and J by 2 bases; unmatched bases: 13. CDR1 KGHSH and CDR2 LQKENI come from the germline V gene. The CDR3 is 19 amino acids. The CDR3 loop reads CASSPLRRATGTNTGELFF. CDR3 bases: TGTGCCAGCTCACCACTACGCCGGGCGACAGGGACCAACACCGGGGAGCTGTTTTTT.